This entry concerns a single T cell receptor (beta chain). What it binds is unknown. The data stem from a study of blood T cells in healthy people across ages. PCR was performed a second time for about 7 to 11 cycles using a sample-barcoded 5' primer and a J-beta primer mix. TCRdb re-analysed the 5' RACE reads in MiXCR, keeping a single row per CDR3 protein. The table shows hundreds of thousands of distinct CDR3 sequences, with roughly 21% occurring only once. V was pared by 3 bases and J by 4 bases, with 10 bases of the junction left unmatched. Germline loops: CDR1 DFQATT, CDR2 SNEGSKA (reference sequence). The CDR3 is 15 amino acids. For every donor, a draw yielded 8.5 to 10 milliliters of peripheral blood. Isolation recovered at least 6.5 million PBMCs from every sample. Findings and caveats of the study: Strong correlation existed between TCR beta diversity and naive T cell percentage.

The chain has TRBV20-1 and TRBJ2-5, with 8 bases aligning to TRBD2. This TCR derives from a man between 65 and 80 years old in good health. Sequencing input: blood. In DNA, the CDR3 is TGCAGTGCTAGGGACACCGGGCGGGGGGCAGAGACCCAGTACTTC. Translation gives CSARDTGRGAETQYF.